This TCR beta chain was recorded in a study of beta chain features in type 1 diabetes. Study findings and constraints: VDJ junctions sequenced from type 1 diabetes patients showed fewer insertions and more deletions.

Only a few counts were recorded for this clone. The antigen remains undetermined. Investigators reverse transcribed all isolated RNA, so they sequenced expressed TCRB transcripts. Data came from immunoSEQ multiplex PCR; TCRdb stores just in-frame clones and leaves some out. Among roughly 240,000 clones, roughly 15% were seen once, and the ten largest hold about 0.026%. Averaging about 0.12 L, one heparinised blood draw came from each individual donor. The TCR originated in a woman in her 40s in good health. Sequenced sample: naive CD4+ T cells from blood.

CDR3 sequence: CASSSRDFNNEQFF. The CDR3 DNA sequence: TGTGCCAGCAGCTCCCGGGACTTCAACAATGAGCAGTTCTTC. The gene calls are TRBV7-2 and TRBJ2-1; TRBD2 is a possible D gene (6 bases). CDR3 size: 14 residues. Germline V gives CDR1 SGHTA, CDR2 FQGNSA. V shed 4 bases and J shed 5 bases, with 12 bases lying between them.